These 31 T cell receptor beta chains were sequenced from one sample in a study of PD-L1 blockade in urothelial cancer. TCRdb's table, derived via immunoSEQ multiplex PCR, lists solely in-frame clones and lacks some. The sample has roughly 32,000 clones, roughly 82% seen once. This specimen consisted of PBMCs, obtained around atezolizumab (anti-PD-L1) treatment. The receptors shown here come from a man between 60 and 70 years old with urothelial cancer.

Note on this clone: The junction and the germline gene differ at one end; a read error may be behind it. This chain uses TRBV7-7 with TRBJ2-2, with 11 nucleotides matching TRBD1. Per germline, CDR1 SSHAT and CDR2 FNYEAQ (reference sequence). The CDR3 extends over 15 amino acids. CDR3 sequence reads: CASSLGQGDTGELFF. CDR3 DNA: TGTGCTAGCAGCTTGGGACAGGGGGACACCGGGGAGCTGTTTTTT.

This sequence joins TRBV5-1 and TRBJ2-1, with 8 bases aligning to TRBD2. The V gene end was trimmed by 0 bases and the J gene end by 5 bases; junction bases not matched to a gene: 10. Germline assignment: CDR1 SGHRS and CDR2 YFSETQ. The CDR3 has 17 amino acids. The CDR3 coding sequence is TGCGCCAGCAGCTTGGCCGTGAGTCTAGCGGGCGACAATGAGCAGTTCTTC. This encodes CASSLAVSLAGDNEQFF.

V and J are TRBV4-1 and TRBJ1-6; 7 positions agree with TRBD1. The germline V gene has CDR1 MGHRA and CDR2 YSYEKL. Unmatched junction bases numbered 5, after V lost 0 bases and J lost 0 bases. This CDR3 is 18 amino acids long. CDR3 nucleotides: TGCGCCAGCAGCCAAGATACAGGGGCAAGCTCCTATAATTCACCCCTCCACTTT. It yields the protein CASSQDTGASSYNSPLHF.

This chain connects TRBV27 to TRBJ2-3; 10 bases are a match to TRBD1. V lost 5 bases to trimming and J lost 0 bases; unmatched junction nucleotides: 5. The length of the CDR3 is 16 residues. CDR1 and CDR2 from the germline V gene are MNHEY and SMNVEV (reference sequence). The CDR3 DNA sequence: TGTGCCAGCAGTGACAGGGGGCCCCCAAGCACAGATACGCAGTATTTT. Translating it yields CASSDRGPPSTDTQYF.

V and J are TRBV5-6 and TRBJ2-7; D may be TRBD2 (5 bases). The CDR3 loop spans 15 amino acids. V lost 1 base to trimming and J lost 0 bases, with 11 bases between them. Germline CDR1 reads SGHDT; CDR2 reads YYEEEE. CDR3 loop: CASSLRSGSSYEQYF. The CDR3 DNA follows: TGTGCCAGCAGCTTGAGAAGCGGAAGCTCCTACGAGCAGTACTTC.

The rearrangement joins TRBV7-3 to TRBJ2-7, with 9 positions matching TRBD2. Unmatched junction bases numbered 3, after V lost 2 bases and J lost 1 base. CDR1 is SGHTA, CDR2 FQGTGA, per germline. The CDR3 consists of 15 residues. The CDR3 DNA is TGTGCCAGCAGCTTATCTAGCGGGGAGTCCTACGAGCAGTACTTC. Amino acid sequence: CASSLSSGESYEQYF. Using reference TRBV7-3 and TRBJ2-7 for the parts outside the CDR3, the full variable domain is GAGVSQTPSNKVTEKGKYVELRCDPISGHTALYWYRQSLGQGPEFLIYFQGTGAADDSGLPNDRFFAVRPEGSVSTLKIQRTERGDSAVYLCASSLSSGESYEQYFGPGTRLTVT.

The gene calls are TRBV6-6 and TRBJ2-5; TRBD1 agrees at 8 bases. V trimming: 0 bases; J trimming: 5 bases; junction bases outside the gene matches: 5. In germline, CDR1 is MNHNY, CDR2 SVGAGI (reference sequence). The CDR3 spans 15 residues. CDR3 sequence reads: CASSYSTQGVETQYF. The CDR3 nucleotides are TGTGCCAGCAGTTACTCGACACAGGGGGTGGAGACCCAGTACTTC.

This rearrangement joins TRBV27 to TRBJ2-5; 7 bases align to TRBD2. CDR1 is MNHEY, CDR2 SMNVEV, per germline (reference sequence). Germline trimming cut 6 bases from V and 5 bases from J; bases unmatched to any gene: 9. The CDR3 totals 14 residues. CDR3 nucleotide sequence: TGTGCCAGCAGCATGAGTTGGCGGGGGGAGACCCAGTACTTC. Protein product: CASSMSWRGETQYF.

This chain uses TRBV25-1 with TRBJ1-2; 10 bases align to TRBD1. The CDR3 sequence is 15 residues long. V dropped 6 bases and J dropped 8; count of bases not matched to a gene: 12. The germline V gene has CDR1 MGHDK and CDR2 SYGVNS. The CDR3 coding sequence is TGTGCCAGCAGAGGGACAGGGGCCGCCACCAGCGGCTACACCTTC. Amino acid sequence: CASRGTGAATSGYTF.

Worth noting for this clone: A read error may produce the germline difference seen at one junction end. The chain is built from TRBV10-3 and TRBJ2-5; 10 bases match TRBD1. This CDR3 spans 15 amino acids. Germline V gene sequence: CDR1 ENHRY, CDR2 SYGVKD. CDR3 sequence: CAITPGTGEGKTRYF. In DNA form, the CDR3 reads TGTGCCATCACCCCCGGGACAGGGGAGGGAAAGACCCGGTACTTC.

CDR3 protein: CASSLTGGGGYTF. Here the CDR3 DNA reads TGTGCCAGCAGCTTGACAGGGGGCGGTGGCTACACCTTC. The chain has TRBV7-3 and TRBJ1-2, with 10 nucleotides matching TRBD1. Germline V gene sequence: CDR1 SGHTA, CDR2 FQGTGA. V was clipped by 3 bases and J by 7 bases; unmatched bases: 2. The CDR3 is made up of 13 amino acids.

This chain connects TRBV7-3 to TRBJ1-2, with 7 bases fitting TRBD1. The length of the CDR3 is 15 residues. Per the germline V gene, CDR1 is SGHTA and CDR2 is FQGTGA. The ends lost 5 bases at V and 3 bases at J; junction bases unmatched: 9. CDR3 residues: CASSPQGGFHYGYTF. In DNA, the CDR3 is TGTGCCAGCAGCCCCCAGGGGGGATTCCACTATGGCTACACCTTC.

This chain joins TRBV5-1 and TRBJ2-7; TRBD2 matches 13 bases. Looked up from germline, CDR1 is SGHRS and CDR2 is YFSETQ. V lost 3 bases and J lost 5; bases outside the gene matches: 2. There are 14 residues in the CDR3. CDR3 loop: CASSSGLAGDEQYF. CDR3 bases: TGCGCCAGCAGCTCCGGACTAGCGGGAGACGAGCAGTACTTC. Using reference TRBV5-1 and TRBJ2-7 for the parts outside the CDR3, the full variable domain is KAGVTQTPRYLIKTRGQQVTLSCSPISGHRSVSWYQQTPGQGLQFLFEYFSETQRNKGNFPGRFSGRQFSNSRSEMNVSTLELGDSALYLCASSSGLAGDEQYFGPGTRLTVT.

This clone was found once. The chain is built from TRBV27 and TRBJ1-6, with a tentative D call TRBD1 (6 bases). Per germline, CDR1 MNHEY and CDR2 SMNVEV (reference sequence). V shed 2 bases and J shed 6 bases, with 8 bases lying between them. This CDR3 has 14 residues. The CDR3 region has the DNA TGTGCCAGCAGTTTAGACAGGTTTAATTCACCCCTCCACTTT. This translates into CASSLDRFNSPLHF.

V usage is TRBV30 and J usage is TRBJ1-2; 8 bases map to TRBD1. V gave up 3 bases and J gave up 5 bases; unmatched junction bases: 8. Germline-derived CDR1 and CDR2 are GTSNPN and SVGIG (reference sequence). This CDR3 spans 14 amino acids. CDR3 in DNA: TGTGCCTGGAGCCGGGACAGGTTTGCTTATGGCTACACCTTC. This codes for CAWSRDRFAYGYTF.

This sequence joins TRBV7-6 and TRBJ2-1; 8 bases are shared with TRBD2. In germline, CDR1 is SGHVS, CDR2 FNYEAQ. CDR3 length: 14 amino acids. V lost 7 bases and J lost 5; bases outside the gene matches: 7. The CDR3 sequence is CASTPGLVHNEQFF. CDR3 nucleotides: TGTGCCAGCACACCGGGACTAGTCCACAATGAGCAGTTCTTC.

The chain couples TRBV23-1 to TRBJ2-2, with TRBD1 as a possible D gene (5 bases). TRBV23-1 is known as an ORF, though its function is uncertain. Trimming left V 0 bases short and J 0 bases short, with 5 bases between. This CDR3 region has 15 residues. CDR3 nucleotide sequence: TGCGCCAGCAGTCAATCGACAGCGAACACCGGGGAGCTGTTTTTT. Protein sequence: CASSQSTANTGELFF.

The chain has TRBV5-6 and TRBJ2-3, with D possibly being TRBD1 (6 bases). Germline-derived CDR1 and CDR2 are SGHDT and YYEEEE. The ends were cut back, 4 bases at V and 0 bases at J, with 18 bases in the middle. This CDR3 is built from 17 residues. The CDR3 nucleotides read TGTGCCAGCAGCCGACGGACAGAACGATCTAGCACAGATACGCAGTATTTT. Its translation: CASSRRTERSSTDTQYF. The full variable domain, its missing parts supplied by reference TRBV5-6 and TRBJ2-3, is DAGVTQSPTHLIKTRGQQVTLRCSPKSGHDTVSWYQQALGQGPQFIFQYYEEEERQRGNFPDRFSGHQFPNYSSELNVNALLLGDSALYLCASSRRTERSSTDTQYFGPGTRLTVL.

V is TRBV18 and J is TRBJ1-6; 10 bases align to TRBD1. The CDR3 totals 15 residues. With V trimmed by 6 bases and J by 9 bases, 8 bases remained unmatched. The germline V gene has CDR1 KGHSH and CDR2 LQKENI. CDR3 in DNA: TGTGCCAGCTCTAATCTCGGGACAGGGGTTTCACCCCTCCACTTT. As protein: CASSNLGTGVSPLHF.

In regard to this clone: Germline and junction disagree at one end, which may indicate a read error. V is TRBV5-1 and J is TRBJ1-1, with D possibly TRBD1 on 5 matching bases. Germline V gene sequence: CDR1 SGHRS, CDR2 YFSETQ. The CDR3 sequence is 17 residues long. The CDR3 sequence is CASSQVPSGLMNTKAFF. The CDR3 region has the DNA TGCGCCAGCAGCCAGGTTCCTTCGGGACTGATGAACACTAAAGCTTTCTTT.

The table lists this clone with a few counts. CDR3 in amino acids: CASAMAGPQNTEAFF. The CDR3 DNA reads as TGTGCTAGTGCAATGGCGGGACCACAGAACACTGAAGCTTTCTTT. This chain connects TRBV12-5 to TRBJ1-1; D perhaps matches TRBD1 (5 bases). Germline V gene sequence: CDR1 LGHNT, CDR2 FRNRAP. The CDR3 runs 15 residues. Trimming removed 7 bases at V and 1 base at J, with 16 bases between.

V usage is TRBV19 and J usage is TRBJ2-5, with TRBD2 matching 8 bases. J was trimmed by 4 bases and V by 3 bases; bases with no gene match: 4. CDR3 size: 14 residues. Germline CDR1 is LNHDA and CDR2 is SQIVND (reference sequence). Written as DNA, the CDR3 is TGTGCCAGTAGTATTATCGCGGGGGGAGAGACCCAGTACTTC. Amino acid sequence: CASSIIAGGETQYF.

V is TRBV5-6 and J is TRBJ2-4; 9 nucleotides match TRBD1. The CDR3 consists of 18 residues. The germline V gene has CDR1 SGHDT and CDR2 YYEEEE. J was trimmed by 8 bases and V by 3 bases; bases with no gene match: 18. DNA for the CDR3: TGTGCCAGCAGCTCCGACGAAACAAACAGGGGGCGCGTAGACATTCAGTACTTC. Its protein product is CASSSDETNRGRVDIQYF.

The CDR3 region has the DNA TGTGCCAGCAGCCAAGACGGGAACACTGAAGCTTTCTTT. Translation: CASSQDGNTEAFF. The chain carries TRBV4-2 and TRBJ1-1; D remains unclear. This CDR3 is built from 13 residues. The ends were cut back, 0 bases at V and 1 base at J, with 3 bases in the middle. Germline V CDR1 and CDR2: LGHNA, YNFKEQ.

This chain connects TRBV5-1 to TRBJ2-1; 11 bases are a match to TRBD2. Trimming at V came to 2 bases and at J to 6 bases, leaving 4 bases not matched to a gene. This CDR3 region has 15 residues. Germline CDR1 and CDR2: SGHRS and YFSETQ. The CDR3 loop is CASSFSGGAVNEQFF. DNA of the CDR3: TGCGCCAGCAGCTTTAGCGGGGGGGCTGTCAATGAGCAGTTCTTC.

This clone is a singleton in its sample. The chain uses TRBV27 and TRBJ1-3; D is uncertain. V shed 2 bases and J shed 1 base, with 6 bases lying between them. The CDR3 sequence is 14 residues long. The germline V gene encodes CDR1 MNHEY and CDR2 SMNVEV (reference sequence). The CDR3 region has the DNA TGTGCCAGCAGTTTAAGACAATCTGGAAACACCATATATTTT. Its translation: CASSLRQSGNTIYF.

V usage is TRBV27 and J usage is TRBJ2-3; D uncertain. The V end was cut by 5 bases, the J end by 0 bases, with 6 bases between. This CDR3 region has 13 residues. CDR1 is MNHEY and CDR2 is SMNVEV in the germline V gene (reference sequence). The CDR3 spells CASSLTSTDTQYF. CDR3 nucleotide sequence: TGTGCCAGCAGTCTCACTAGCACAGATACGCAGTATTTT.

This chain uses TRBV5-1 with TRBJ2-7, with D unresolved. Trimming removed 4 bases at V and 1 base at J, with 9 bases between. The CDR3 consists of 13 residues. Germline V gene lookup returns CDR1 SGHRS and CDR2 YFSETQ. The CDR3 loop reads CASSPQVSYEQYF. The CDR3 coding sequence is TGCGCCAGCAGCCCCCAGGTTTCCTACGAGCAGTACTTC. Full variable domain (remainder filled in from reference TRBV5-1 and TRBJ2-7): KAGVTQTPRYLIKTRGQQVTLSCSPISGHRSVSWYQQTPGQGLQFLFEYFSETQRNKGNFPGRFSGRQFSNSRSEMNVSTLELGDSALYLCASSPQVSYEQYFGPGTRLTVT.

The gene calls are TRBV11-1 and TRBJ2-3; D gene uncertain. Trimming shortened V by 5 bases and J by 4 bases, and 13 bases separated the two germline ends. The CDR3 runs 14 residues. The germline V gene has CDR1 SGHAT and CDR2 FQDESV (reference sequence). The CDR3 loop reads CASSPTGDADTQYF. CDR3 bases: TGTGCCAGCAGCCCCACCGGAGATGCAGATACGCAGTATTTT.

The chain links TRBV19 to TRBJ1-2; D possibly corresponds to TRBD1 (5 bases). The length of the CDR3 is 16 residues. V was shortened by 6 bases and J by 0 bases, with 17 bases between the two germline ends. Germline V lookup: CDR1 LNHDA, CDR2 SQIVND (reference sequence). The CDR3, as DNA: TGTGCCAGTAGCCCCGGTAGGGGCAAAGCTAACTATGGCTACACCTTC. The encoded protein is CASSPGRGKANYGYTF.

V and J are TRBV7-9 and TRBJ1-4, with D uncertain. V was pared by 0 bases and J by 8 bases, with 10 bases between. CDR3 length equals 14 residues. Per germline, CDR1 SEHNR and CDR2 FQNEAQ (reference sequence). The CDR3 DNA reads as TGTGCCAGCAGCTTAGCACTCGGCGGGGAAAAACTGTTTTTT. Encoded protein: CASSLALGGEKLFF.